This T cell receptor (beta chain) was profiled in a study of cytomegalovirus exposure and HLA in healthy donors. Trimming stripped 6 bases from V and 1 base from J, with 9 bases between. The germline V gene has CDR1 MNHEY and CDR2 SVGAGI. The CDR3 loop spans 13 amino acids. Primers: 60 Vbeta forward and 13 Jbeta reverse. The data were produced by immunoSEQ multiplex PCR, yet TCRdb's version contains in-frame clones alone and is incomplete. The data contain about 200,000 clones, roughly 80% of them singletons. Sequences were obtained from PBMCs. This clonotype was sampled from a male donor in good health and CMV-seropositive. The chain carries TRBV6-5 and TRBJ1-1, with D possibly TRBD1 on 5 matching bases. CDR3 amino acids: CASSLTENTEAFF. CDR3 in DNA: TGTGCCAGCAGCTTGACAGAGAACACTGAAGCTTTCTTT.